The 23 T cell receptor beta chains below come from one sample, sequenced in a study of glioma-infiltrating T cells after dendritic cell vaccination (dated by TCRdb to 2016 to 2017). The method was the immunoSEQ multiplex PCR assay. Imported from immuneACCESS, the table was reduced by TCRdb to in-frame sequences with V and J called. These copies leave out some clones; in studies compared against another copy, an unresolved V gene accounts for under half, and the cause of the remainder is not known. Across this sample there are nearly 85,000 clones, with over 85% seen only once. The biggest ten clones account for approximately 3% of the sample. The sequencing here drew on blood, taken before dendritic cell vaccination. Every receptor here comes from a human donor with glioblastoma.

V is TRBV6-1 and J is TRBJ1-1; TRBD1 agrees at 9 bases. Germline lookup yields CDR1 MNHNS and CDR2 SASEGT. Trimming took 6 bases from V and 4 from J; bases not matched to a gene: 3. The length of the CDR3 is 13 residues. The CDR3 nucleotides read TGTGCCAGCAGGAGACAGGGGGGCACTGAAGCTTTCTTT. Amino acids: CASRRQGGTEAFF.

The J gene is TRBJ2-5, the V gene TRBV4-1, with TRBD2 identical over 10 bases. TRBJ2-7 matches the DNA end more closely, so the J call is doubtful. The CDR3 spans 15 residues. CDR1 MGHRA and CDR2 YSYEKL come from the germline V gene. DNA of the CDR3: TGCGCCAGCAGCCAAGAGAGCGGGGGGGCCTTCGAGCAGTACTTC. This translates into CASSQESGGAFEQYF.

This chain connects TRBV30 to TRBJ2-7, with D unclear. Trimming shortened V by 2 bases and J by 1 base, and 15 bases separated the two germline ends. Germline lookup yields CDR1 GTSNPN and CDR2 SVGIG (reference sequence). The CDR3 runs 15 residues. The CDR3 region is CAWSPSQAHSYEQYF. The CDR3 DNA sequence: TGTGCCTGGAGTCCTTCCCAGGCCCATTCCTACGAGCAGTACTTC.

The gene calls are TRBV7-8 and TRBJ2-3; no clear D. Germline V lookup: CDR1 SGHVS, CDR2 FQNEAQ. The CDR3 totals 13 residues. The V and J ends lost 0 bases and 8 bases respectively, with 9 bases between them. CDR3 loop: CASSLAWASTQYF. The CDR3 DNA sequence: TGTGCCAGCAGCTTAGCGTGGGCCAGTACGCAGTATTTT.

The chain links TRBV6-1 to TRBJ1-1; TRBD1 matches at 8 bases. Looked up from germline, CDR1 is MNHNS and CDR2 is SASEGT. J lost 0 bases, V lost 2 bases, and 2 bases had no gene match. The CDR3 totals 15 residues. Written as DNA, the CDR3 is TGTGCCAGCAGTGAAAGACAGGGGTTGAACACTGAAGCTTTCTTT. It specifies CASSERQGLNTEAFF.

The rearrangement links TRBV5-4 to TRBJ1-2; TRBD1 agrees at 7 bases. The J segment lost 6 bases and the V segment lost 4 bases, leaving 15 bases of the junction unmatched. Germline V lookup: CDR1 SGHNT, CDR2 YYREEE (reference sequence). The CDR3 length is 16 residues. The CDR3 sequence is CASSPTWRRGEDGYTF. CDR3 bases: TGTGCCAGCAGCCCGACGTGGCGCAGGGGGGAAGATGGCTACACCTTC. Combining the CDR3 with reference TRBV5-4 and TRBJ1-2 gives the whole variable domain ETGVTQSPTHLIKTRGQQVTLRCSSQSGHNTVSWYQQALGQGPQFIFQYYREEENGRGNFPPRFSGLQFPNYSSELNVNALELDDSALYLCASSPTWRRGEDGYTFGSGTRLTVV.

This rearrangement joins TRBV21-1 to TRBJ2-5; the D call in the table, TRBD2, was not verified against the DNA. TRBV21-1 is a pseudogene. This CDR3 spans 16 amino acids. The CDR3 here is CASRWTSGGHMETQYF. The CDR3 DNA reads TGTGCCAGCAGGTGGACTAGCGGGGGCCATATGGAGACCCAGTACTTC.

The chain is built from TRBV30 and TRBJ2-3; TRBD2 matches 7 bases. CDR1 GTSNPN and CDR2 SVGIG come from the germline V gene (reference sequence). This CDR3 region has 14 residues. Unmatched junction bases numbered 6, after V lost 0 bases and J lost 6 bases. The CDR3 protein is CAWSVGAGEDTQYF. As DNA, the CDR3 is TGTGCCTGGAGTGTTGGGGCGGGGGAGGATACGCAGTATTTT. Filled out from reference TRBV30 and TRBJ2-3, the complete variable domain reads SQTIHQWPATLVQPVGSPLSLECTVEGTSNPNLYWYRQAAGRGLQLLFYSVGIGQISSEVPQNLSASRPQDRQFILSSKKLLLSDSGFYLCAWSVGAGEDTQYFGPGTRLTVL.

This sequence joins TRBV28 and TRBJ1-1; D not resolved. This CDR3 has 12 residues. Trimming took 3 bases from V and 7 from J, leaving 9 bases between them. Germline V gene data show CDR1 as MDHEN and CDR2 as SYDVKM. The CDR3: CASSFSQFEAFF. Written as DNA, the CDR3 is TGTGCCAGCAGTTTCTCGCAGTTTGAAGCTTTCTTT. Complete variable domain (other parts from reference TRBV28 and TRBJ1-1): DVKVTQSSRYLVKRTGEKVFLECVQDMDHENMFWYRQDPGLGLRLIYFSYDVKMKEKGDIPEGYSVSREKKERFSLILESASTNQTSMYLCASSFSQFEAFFGQGTRLTVV.

The CDR3 spells CASSLGGYTDTQYF. CDR3 nucleotides: TGTGCCAGCAGCTTAGGGGGCTACACAGATACGCAGTATTTT. The rearrangement links TRBV7-6 to TRBJ2-3; TRBD1 might be the D (5 bases). From germline, CDR1 is SGHVS and CDR2 FNYEAQ. The CDR3 contains 14 residues. V was shortened by 1 base and J by 2 bases, with 7 bases between the two germline ends.

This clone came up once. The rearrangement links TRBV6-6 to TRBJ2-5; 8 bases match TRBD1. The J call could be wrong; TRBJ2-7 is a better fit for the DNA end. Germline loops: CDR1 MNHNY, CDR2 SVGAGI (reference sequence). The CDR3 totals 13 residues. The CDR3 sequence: CASSMGQDYEQYF. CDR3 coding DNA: TGTGCCAGCAGTATGGGACAGGACTACGAGCAGTACTTC.

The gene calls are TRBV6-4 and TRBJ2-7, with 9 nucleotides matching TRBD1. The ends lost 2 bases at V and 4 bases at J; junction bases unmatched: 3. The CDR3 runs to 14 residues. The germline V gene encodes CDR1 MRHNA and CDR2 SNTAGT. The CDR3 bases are TGTGCCAGCAGTGACAGGACAGGGGCGTACGAGCAGTACTTC. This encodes CASSDRTGAYEQYF.

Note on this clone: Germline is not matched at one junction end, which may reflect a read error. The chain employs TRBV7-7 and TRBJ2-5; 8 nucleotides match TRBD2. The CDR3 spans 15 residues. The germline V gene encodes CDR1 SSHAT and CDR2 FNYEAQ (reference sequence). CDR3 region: CASSWGLGDQETQYF. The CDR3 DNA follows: TGTGCTAGCAGCTGGGGACTAGGGGACCAAGAGACCCAGTACTTC.

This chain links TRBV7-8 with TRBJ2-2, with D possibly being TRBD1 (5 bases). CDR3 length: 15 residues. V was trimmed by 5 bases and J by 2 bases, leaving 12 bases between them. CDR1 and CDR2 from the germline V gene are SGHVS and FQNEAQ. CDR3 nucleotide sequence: TGTGCCAGCAGCCCTAGTGGGGCCAACACCGGGGAGCTGTTTTTT. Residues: CASSPSGANTGELFF.

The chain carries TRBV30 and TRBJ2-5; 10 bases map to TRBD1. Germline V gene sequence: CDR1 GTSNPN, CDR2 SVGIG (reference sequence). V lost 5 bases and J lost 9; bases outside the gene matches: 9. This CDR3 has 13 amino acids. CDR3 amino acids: CAWGTGQGRPQYF. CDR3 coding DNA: TGTGCCTGGGGAACGGGACAGGGGCGCCCCCAGTACTTC. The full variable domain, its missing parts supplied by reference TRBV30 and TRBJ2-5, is SQTIHQWPATLVQPVGSPLSLECTVEGTSNPNLYWYRQAAGRGLQLLFYSVGIGQISSEVPQNLSASRPQDRQFILSSKKLLLSDSGFYLCAWGTGQGRPQYFGPGTRLLVL.

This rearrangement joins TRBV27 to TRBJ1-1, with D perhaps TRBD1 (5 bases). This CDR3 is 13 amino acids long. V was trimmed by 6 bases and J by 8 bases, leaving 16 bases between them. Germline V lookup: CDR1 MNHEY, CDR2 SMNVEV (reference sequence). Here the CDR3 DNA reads TGTGCCAGCAGAGCGACAGTTCCAGAAGAAGCTTTCTTT. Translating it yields CASRATVPEEAFF.

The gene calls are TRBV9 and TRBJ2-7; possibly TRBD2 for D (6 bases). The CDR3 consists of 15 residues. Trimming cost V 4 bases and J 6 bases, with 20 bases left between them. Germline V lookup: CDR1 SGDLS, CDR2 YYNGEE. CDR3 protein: CASSPENGGSSEQYF. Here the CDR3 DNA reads TGTGCCAGCAGCCCCGAGAACGGGGGATCCAGCGAGCAGTACTTC.

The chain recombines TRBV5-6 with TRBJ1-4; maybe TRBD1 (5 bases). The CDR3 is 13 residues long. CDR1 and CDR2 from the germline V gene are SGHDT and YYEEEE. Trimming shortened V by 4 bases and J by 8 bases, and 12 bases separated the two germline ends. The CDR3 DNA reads TGTGCCAGCAGCCAGGACATAGGGGAAAAACTGTTTTTT. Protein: CASSQDIGEKLFF.

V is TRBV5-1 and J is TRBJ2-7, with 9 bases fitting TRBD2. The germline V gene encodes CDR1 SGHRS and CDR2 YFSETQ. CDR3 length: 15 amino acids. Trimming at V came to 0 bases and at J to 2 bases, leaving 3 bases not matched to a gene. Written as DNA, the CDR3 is TGCGCCAGCAGCTTGGGGACTAGCGTGACCTACGAGCAGTACTTC. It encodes CASSLGTSVTYEQYF.

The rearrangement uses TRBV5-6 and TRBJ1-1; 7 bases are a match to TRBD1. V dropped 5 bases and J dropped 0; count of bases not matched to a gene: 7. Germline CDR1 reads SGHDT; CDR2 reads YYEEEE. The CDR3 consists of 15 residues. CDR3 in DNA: TGTGCCAGCAGACACACAGGGGCCCTGAACACTGAAGCTTTCTTT. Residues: CASRHTGALNTEAFF.

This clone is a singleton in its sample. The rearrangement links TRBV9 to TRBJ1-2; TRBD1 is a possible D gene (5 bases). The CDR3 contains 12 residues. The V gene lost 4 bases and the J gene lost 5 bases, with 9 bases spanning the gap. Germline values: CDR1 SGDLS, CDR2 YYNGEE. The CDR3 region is CASSSTGYGYTF. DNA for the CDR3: TGTGCCAGCAGCTCAACAGGATATGGCTACACCTTC.

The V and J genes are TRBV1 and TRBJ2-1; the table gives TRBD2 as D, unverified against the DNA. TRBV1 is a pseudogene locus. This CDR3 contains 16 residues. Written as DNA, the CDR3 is TGCACCAGCAGCCAAGAAGGGACTAGCGCTTACAATGAGCAGTTCTTC. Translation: CTSSQEGTSAYNEQFF.

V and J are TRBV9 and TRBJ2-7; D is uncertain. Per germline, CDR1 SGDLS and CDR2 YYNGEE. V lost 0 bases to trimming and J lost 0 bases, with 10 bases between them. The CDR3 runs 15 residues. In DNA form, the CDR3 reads TGTGCCAGCAGCGTAGTAGCAGAGAGCTCCTACGAGCAGTACTTC. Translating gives CASSVVAESSYEQYF.